The 8 T cell receptor beta chains presented below share a single source sample, sequenced in a study of shared clonotypes between healthy human individuals. Data came from immunoSEQ multiplex PCR; TCRdb stores just in-frame clones and leaves some out. The table has under 750,000 clones, over 55% seen once. Specimen: memory CD4+ T cells sorted from blood. As for subset: CD45RA-negative fraction. These receptors were collected from a woman in her twenties or thirties in good health.

This chain joins TRBV19 and TRBJ1-3, with 8 positions matching TRBD1. V dropped 5 bases and J dropped 0; count of bases not matched to a gene: 9. CDR1 is LNHDA, CDR2 SQIVND, per germline (reference sequence). This CDR3 spans 17 amino acids. CDR3 amino acids: CASSGRTGNHSGNTIYF. CDR3 coding DNA: TGTGCCAGTAGTGGCCGGACAGGGAACCACTCTGGAAACACCATATATTTT.

The rearrangement joins TRBV6-1 to TRBJ2-5, with D possibly matching TRBD2 (7 bases). The CDR3 contains 14 residues. Looked up from germline, CDR1 is MNHNS and CDR2 is SASEGT. The V end lost 3 bases, the J end lost 7 bases, and 15 bases lay between the germline ends. The CDR3 nucleotides read TGTGCCAGCAGTGATTACCGGGGGGCGCGGACCCAGTACTTC. Translated: CASSDYRGARTQYF.

A word on this clone: This sample also contains other DNA sequences that code for the same CDR3. The genes are TRBV6-1 and TRBJ2-7, with D hard to call. Germline lookup yields CDR1 MNHNS and CDR2 SASEGT. The CDR3 is 11 amino acids. Trimming removed 4 bases from V and 4 bases from J, with 5 bases in between. In nucleotides, the CDR3 is TGTGCCAGCAGTGGAGGATACGAGCAGTACTTC. It translates to CASSGGYEQYF.

There are many counts of this clone. V usage is TRBV6-1 and J usage is TRBJ1-4, with D uncertain. Trimming removed 2 bases at V and 8 bases at J, with 9 bases between. The CDR3 has 13 amino acids. The germline CDR1 and CDR2 sequences are MNHNS and SASEGT. The DNA of the CDR3 is TGTGCCAGCAGTGAACGGGCTGAGGAAAAACTGTTTTTT. This translates into CASSERAEEKLFF.

V gene TRBV6-1 combines with J gene TRBJ2-2; TRBD2 matches 14 bases. The CDR3 extends over 18 amino acids. Germline V gene data show CDR1 as MNHNS and CDR2 as SASEGT. V lost 4 bases to trimming and J lost 4 bases; unmatched junction nucleotides: 8. CDR3 nucleotide sequence: TGTGCCAGCAGTGGGGGGGGACTAGCGGGAGCCGGCACCGGGGAGCTGTTTTTT. This sequence encodes CASSGGGLAGAGTGELFF.

CDR3 amino acids: CASRPVSSEETQYF. For the CDR3, the DNA is TGCGCCAGCAGACCGGTCAGTTCGGAGGAGACCCAGTACTTC. The chain joins TRBV5-1 to TRBJ2-5; D is uncertain. Germline V gene data show CDR1 as SGHRS and CDR2 as YFSETQ. The CDR3 contains 14 residues. Trimming took 5 bases from V and 5 from J, leaving 16 bases between them.

This clone was seen a handful of times. This chain joins TRBV4-1 and TRBJ1-1; D perhaps matches TRBD1 (5 bases). Germline V CDR1 and CDR2: MGHRA, YSYEKL. V was shortened by 0 bases and J by 6 bases, with 14 bases between the two germline ends. The CDR3 consists of 15 residues. In nucleotides, the CDR3 is TGCGCCAGCAGCCAAGAACGTCCGCGGGGACCTGAAGCTTTCTTT. This encodes CASSQERPRGPEAFF.

The chain has TRBV5-1 and TRBJ2-1, with D perhaps matching TRBD2 (6 bases). The ends were cut back, 0 bases at V and 4 bases at J, with 8 bases in the middle. Looked up from germline, CDR1 is SGHRS and CDR2 is YFSETQ. The CDR3 loop spans 14 amino acids. CDR3 nucleotides: TGCGCCAGCAGCTTGGATGGGGGGTACAATGAGCAGTTCTTC. Translation gives CASSLDGGYNEQFF.